This T cell receptor beta chain was captured by sequencing in a study of human T cells and chemical hapten exposure (dated by TCRdb to about 2021). With respect to the entire study: For sensitization, 2% DPC in acetone was applied to a roughly 2 cm by roughly 2 cm area of upper inner arm skin. Throughout the roughly 26-week study period, patients were also given weekly therapeutic DPC doses on the scalp. Patch testing was done on the upper back using Finn chambers containing 0.01% DPC, and results were scored after 6 days according to International Contact Dermatitis Research Group standards. The patient cohort, mostly female, included alopecia areata with under or over 50% scalp involvement, alopecia totalis and alopecia universalis. Libraries were combined into a pool for sequencing, and differences in TCR yield between samples came mainly from small differences in library volumes within the pool. The study tracked peripheral blood TCR repertoire changes in vivo during primary and secondary sensitization to the hapten diphenylcyclopropenone (DPC) in alopecia patients. Blood samples were taken from patients before sensitization (week 0) and at 2, 6 and about 24 weeks after DPC sensitization. For TCR sequencing, blood came from over 25 alopecia patients at anywhere from one to four time points (pre-sensitization, 2, 6 and 24 weeks). Study-wide findings and limitations: DPC sensitization did not change the number of TCRs with a frequency above 1 in 1000, and there was no evidence of changes in global repertoire structure. Patch test score correlated positively with the number of PT1 expanded TCRs, reaching significance at thresholds 8, 16 and 32 but not at 4. Because all patients had alopecia, a presumed autoimmune disease, the immune response of the patients might differ from that of healthy individuals. Expanded TCRs formed significantly more large CDR3 similarity clusters than pre-sensitization or healthy control sets, consistent with antigen-driven responses. Repeated subsampling changed both the strength of the expansion versus patch-test correlation and the threshold at which the correlation became significant.

This clonotype was counted a few times. What this receptor recognizes is not known. Base-call qualities are not available, and no considerably larger clone is one nucleotide away. Explained via the paper, the time point label denotes: patch test 1, 2 weeks after DPC sensitization. The treatment or condition label, read with the paper, signifies: therapeutic diphenylcyclopropenone sensitization with weekly scalp DPC. Blood at each patch-test visit was drawn before the patch test was applied. Eligible patients were aged 18 to 70, diagnosed with alopecia, deemed suitable for DPC therapy, and excluded if pregnant. Total RNA was isolated from unfractionated whole blood collected in Tempus Blood RNA tubes. Ends trimmed: V by 4 bases, J by 7 bases; bases unmatched to a gene: 14. Measured from the cysteine to the phenylalanine, the CDR3 is 16 residues long. Only the CDR3 DNA stays, 48 bases, in frame from base 1. From the germline V gene, CDR1 is SGDLS and CDR2 is YYNGEE.

Receptor amplification or capture employed RACE. Data came from a NextSeq 500. Library preparation attached unique molecular identifiers to individual cDNA molecules for quantitative, reproducible TCR counting. Both TCR alpha and TCR beta chains were sequenced from each blood RNA sample. Concerning the study's data processing: Samples had a median of approximately 93,000 TCRs, with a range from roughly 23,224 to 700,000. The Decombinator software suite was used to annotate V, J and CDR3 in the TCR reads. For the PS versus PT1 abundance plots, all samples were subsampled to the same number of TCRs (28,000). Expanded TCRs were defined as absent before sensitization and observed at least eight times at the 2-week time point. TCRdb itself trimmed the public reads at Q25 with fastp, ran MiXCR and retained productive beta chains. Rows with one shared CDR3 protein collapse into an entry with the most common genes and DNA. TCRdb assigned the V and J calls; the authors' analysis was not used. Across this sample there are about 90,000 distinct CDR3 sequences, with 8% to 11% seen only once. Less than 2.5% of the sample is in the top ten clones.

This TCR came from a man aged 40-50 years with alopecia areata. Some clones in this sample may be carry-over from other donors' samples. In this chain, TRBV9 is recombined with TRBJ2-1; a stretch of 7 junction bases matches TRBD2. The sequencing used whole blood, collected in connection with sensitization to the hapten diphenylcyclopropenone (DPC). Read as DNA, the sequence is TGTGCCAGCAGCCCCCTAGGGGCGGGAGTAGCGAATGAGCAGTTCTTC. Translation gives CASSPLGAGVANEQFF.